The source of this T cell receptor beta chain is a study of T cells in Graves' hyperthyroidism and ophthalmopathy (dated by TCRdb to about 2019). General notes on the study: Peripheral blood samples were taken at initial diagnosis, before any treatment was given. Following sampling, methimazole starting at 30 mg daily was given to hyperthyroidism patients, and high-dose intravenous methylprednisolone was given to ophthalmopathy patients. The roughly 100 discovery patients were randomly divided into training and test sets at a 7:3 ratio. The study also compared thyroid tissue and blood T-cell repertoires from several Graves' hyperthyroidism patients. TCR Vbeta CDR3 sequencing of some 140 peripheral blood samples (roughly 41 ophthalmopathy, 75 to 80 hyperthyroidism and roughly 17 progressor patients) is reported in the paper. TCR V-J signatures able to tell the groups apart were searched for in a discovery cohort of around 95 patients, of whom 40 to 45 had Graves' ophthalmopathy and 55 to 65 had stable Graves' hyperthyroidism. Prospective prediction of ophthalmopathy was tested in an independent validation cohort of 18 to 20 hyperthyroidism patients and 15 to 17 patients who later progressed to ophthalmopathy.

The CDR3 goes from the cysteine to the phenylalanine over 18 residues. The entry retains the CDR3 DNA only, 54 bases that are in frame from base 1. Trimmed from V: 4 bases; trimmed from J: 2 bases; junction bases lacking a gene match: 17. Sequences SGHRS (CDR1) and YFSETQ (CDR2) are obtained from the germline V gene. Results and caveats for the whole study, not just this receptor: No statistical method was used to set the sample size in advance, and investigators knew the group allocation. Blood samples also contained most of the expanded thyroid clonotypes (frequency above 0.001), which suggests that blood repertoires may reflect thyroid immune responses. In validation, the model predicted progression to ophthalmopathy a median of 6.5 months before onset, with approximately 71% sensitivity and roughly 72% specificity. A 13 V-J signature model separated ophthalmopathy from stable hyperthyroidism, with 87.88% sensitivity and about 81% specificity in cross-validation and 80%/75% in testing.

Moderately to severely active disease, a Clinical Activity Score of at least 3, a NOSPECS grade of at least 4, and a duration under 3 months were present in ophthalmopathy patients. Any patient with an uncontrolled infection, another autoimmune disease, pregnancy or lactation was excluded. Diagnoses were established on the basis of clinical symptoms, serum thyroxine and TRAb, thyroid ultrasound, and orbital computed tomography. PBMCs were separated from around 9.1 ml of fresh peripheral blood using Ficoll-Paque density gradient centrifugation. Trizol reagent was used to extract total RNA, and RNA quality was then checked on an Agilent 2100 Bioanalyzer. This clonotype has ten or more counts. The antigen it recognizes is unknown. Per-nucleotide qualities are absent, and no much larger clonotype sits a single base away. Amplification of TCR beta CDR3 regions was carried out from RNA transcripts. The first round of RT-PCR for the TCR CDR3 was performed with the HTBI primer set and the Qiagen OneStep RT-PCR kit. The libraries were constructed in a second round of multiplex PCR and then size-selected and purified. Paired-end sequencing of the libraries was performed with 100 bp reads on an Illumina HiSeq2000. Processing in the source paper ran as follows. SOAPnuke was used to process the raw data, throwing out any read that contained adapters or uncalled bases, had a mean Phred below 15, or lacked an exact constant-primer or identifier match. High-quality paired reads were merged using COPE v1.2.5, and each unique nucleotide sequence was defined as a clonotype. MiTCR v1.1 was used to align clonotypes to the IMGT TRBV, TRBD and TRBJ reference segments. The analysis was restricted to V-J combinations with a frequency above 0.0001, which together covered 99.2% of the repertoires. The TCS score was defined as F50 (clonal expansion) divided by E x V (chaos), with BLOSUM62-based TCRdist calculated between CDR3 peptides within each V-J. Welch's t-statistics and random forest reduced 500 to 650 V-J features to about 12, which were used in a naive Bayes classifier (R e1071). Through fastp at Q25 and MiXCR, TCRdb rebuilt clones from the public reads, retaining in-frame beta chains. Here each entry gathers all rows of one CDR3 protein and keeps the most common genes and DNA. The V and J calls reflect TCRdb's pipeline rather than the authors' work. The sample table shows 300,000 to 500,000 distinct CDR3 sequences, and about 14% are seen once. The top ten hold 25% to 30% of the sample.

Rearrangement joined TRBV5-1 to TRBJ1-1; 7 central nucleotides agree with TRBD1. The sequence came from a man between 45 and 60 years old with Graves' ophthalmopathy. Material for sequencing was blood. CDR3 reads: CASSQSGQARRFNTEAFF. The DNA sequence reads TGCGCCAGCAGCCAATCAGGACAGGCCAGGAGATTCAACACTGAAGCTTTCTTT.